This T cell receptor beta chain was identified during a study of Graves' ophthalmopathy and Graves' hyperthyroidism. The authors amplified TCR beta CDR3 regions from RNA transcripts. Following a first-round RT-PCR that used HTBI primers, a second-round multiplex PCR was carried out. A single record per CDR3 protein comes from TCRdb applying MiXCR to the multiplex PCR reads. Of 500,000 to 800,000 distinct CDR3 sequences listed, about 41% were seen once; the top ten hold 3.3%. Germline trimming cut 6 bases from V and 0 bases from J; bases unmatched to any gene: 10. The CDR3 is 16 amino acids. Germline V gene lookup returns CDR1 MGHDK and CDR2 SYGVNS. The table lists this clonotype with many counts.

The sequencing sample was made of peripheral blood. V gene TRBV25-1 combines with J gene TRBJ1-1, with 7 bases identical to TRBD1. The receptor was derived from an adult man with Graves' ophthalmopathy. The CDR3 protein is CASRGPTTGMNTEAFF. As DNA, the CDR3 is TGTGCCAGCAGGGGACCCACGACAGGGATGAACACTGAAGCTTTCTTT.